This TCR beta chain was retrieved from a study of T cell changes during pregnancy in multiple sclerosis. The germline V gene encodes CDR1 MNHEY and CDR2 SVGAGI. This CDR3 has 15 amino acids. V trimming: 2 bases; J trimming: 2 bases; junction bases outside the gene matches: 5. The assay was immunoSEQ multiplex PCR, and TCRdb's table has in-frame clones only and misses some. The table shows 40,000 to 45,000 clones, with around 92% occurring only once. This TCR came from a female donor with multiple sclerosis, enrolled in a pregnancy study. This chain uses TRBV6-5 with TRBJ1-1, with 7 nucleotides matching TRBD1. The sequenced material came from peripheral blood. The CDR3, as DNA: TGTGCCAGCAGTTACAAGGGACAGCCCAACACTGAAGCTTTCTTT. This sequence encodes CASSYKGQPNTEAFF.